The source of this T cell receptor (beta chain) is a study of T-cell reconstitution after alpha-beta-depleted transplantation in children. Using unique molecular identifiers, the investigators prepared the TCRbeta library. One entry per CDR3 protein, called by TCRdb with MiXCR from the PCR reads. This sample has about 200,000 distinct CDR3 sequences; approximately 7% occur once, and the top ten carry 4.5% to 6.5%. The sample holds many counts of this clonotype. Its specificity is unknown. The CDR3 loop spans 17 amino acids. V lost 1 base, J lost 0 bases, and 13 bases lay in between. Study-wide results and caveats: When one year had passed after transplant, most T-cell counts and diversity came from newly produced T cells.

The chain joins TRBV12-3 or TRBV12-4 to TRBJ2-4; perhaps TRBD1 as D (6 bases). The material was PBMCs, obtained before TCRalphabeta/CD19-depleted stem cell transplant. This clonotype was obtained from a boy younger than 10 with acute lymphoblastic leukemia, due to receive a stem cell transplant. This CDR3 is CASSLVPGTLAKNIQYF. The CDR3 DNA is TGTGCCAGCAGTTTAGTACCGGGGACATTAGCCAAAAACATTCAGTACTTC.